This record looks at one T cell receptor (beta chain) sequence and its context. What it recognizes is unknown. The data originate from a study of post-analysis software for immune sequencing data. Overall study results and limits: There were four or five TRBV segments more frequent in patients than controls, and TRBV5-6, TRBV5-1 and TRBV20-1 were among them. Strong co-clustering by F measure was evident for samples that had been prepared in the same batch. Normalized Chao1 diversity in multiple sclerosis patients fell significantly below that of controls.

Prepared libraries of TCR beta cDNA carried unique molecular identifiers. T cells numbering roughly 0.85 to 10 million gave rise to around 460,000 cDNA molecules. TCRdb reprocessed the PCR reads via MiXCR and lists one record per CDR3 protein. Of 170,000 or so distinct CDR3 sequences in the sample, roughly 31% are singletons; the top ten hold approximately 1.6%. Germline loops: CDR1 SGHVS, CDR2 FNYEAQ. Trimming took 0 bases from V and 6 from J, leaving 8 bases between them. The CDR3 loop spans 13 amino acids. The sequence was collected from a girl under 18 with multiple sclerosis. This chain joins TRBV7-6 and TRBJ1-2; D unclear. The sequenced sample was blood. As DNA, the CDR3 is TGTGCCAGCAGCTTAGCAGGAGTTGATGGCTACACCTTC. Translated, it gives CASSLAGVDGYTF.